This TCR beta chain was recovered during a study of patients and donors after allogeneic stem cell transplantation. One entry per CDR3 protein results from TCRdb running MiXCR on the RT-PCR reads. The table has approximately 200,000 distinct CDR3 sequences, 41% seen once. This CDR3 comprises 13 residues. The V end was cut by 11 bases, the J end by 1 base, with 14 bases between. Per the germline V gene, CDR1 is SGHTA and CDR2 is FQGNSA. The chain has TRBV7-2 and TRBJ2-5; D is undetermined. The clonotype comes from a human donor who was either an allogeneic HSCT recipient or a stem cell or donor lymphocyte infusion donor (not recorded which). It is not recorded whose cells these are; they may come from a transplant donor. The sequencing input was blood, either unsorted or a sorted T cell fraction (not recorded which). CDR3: CACRPWVQETQYF. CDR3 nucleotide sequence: TGTGCCTGTCGCCCCTGGGTCCAAGAGACCCAGTACTTC.